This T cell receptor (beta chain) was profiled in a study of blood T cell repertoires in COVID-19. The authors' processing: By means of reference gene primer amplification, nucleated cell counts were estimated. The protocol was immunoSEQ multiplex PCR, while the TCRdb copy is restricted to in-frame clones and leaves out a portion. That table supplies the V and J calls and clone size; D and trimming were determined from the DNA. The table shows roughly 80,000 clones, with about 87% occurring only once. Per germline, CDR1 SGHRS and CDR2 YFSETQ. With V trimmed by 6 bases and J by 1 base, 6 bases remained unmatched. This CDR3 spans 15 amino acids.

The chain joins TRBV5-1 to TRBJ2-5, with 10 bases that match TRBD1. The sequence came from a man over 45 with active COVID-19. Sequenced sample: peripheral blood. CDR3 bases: TGCGCCAGCAACATAGGGGACAGGGGCCAAGAGACCCAGTACTTC. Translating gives CASNIGDRGQETQYF.